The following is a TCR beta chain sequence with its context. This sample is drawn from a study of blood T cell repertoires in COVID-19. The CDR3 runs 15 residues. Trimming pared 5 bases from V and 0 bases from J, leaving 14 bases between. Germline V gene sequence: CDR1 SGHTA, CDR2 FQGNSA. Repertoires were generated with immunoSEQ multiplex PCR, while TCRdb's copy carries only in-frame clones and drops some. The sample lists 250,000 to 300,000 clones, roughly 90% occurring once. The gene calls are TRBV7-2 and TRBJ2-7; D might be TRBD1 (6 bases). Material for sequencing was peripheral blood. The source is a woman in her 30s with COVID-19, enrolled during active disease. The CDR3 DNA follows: TGTGCCAGCAGCGTGCTCGGACAGAGCTCCTACGAGCAGTACTTC. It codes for CASSVLGQSSYEQYF.